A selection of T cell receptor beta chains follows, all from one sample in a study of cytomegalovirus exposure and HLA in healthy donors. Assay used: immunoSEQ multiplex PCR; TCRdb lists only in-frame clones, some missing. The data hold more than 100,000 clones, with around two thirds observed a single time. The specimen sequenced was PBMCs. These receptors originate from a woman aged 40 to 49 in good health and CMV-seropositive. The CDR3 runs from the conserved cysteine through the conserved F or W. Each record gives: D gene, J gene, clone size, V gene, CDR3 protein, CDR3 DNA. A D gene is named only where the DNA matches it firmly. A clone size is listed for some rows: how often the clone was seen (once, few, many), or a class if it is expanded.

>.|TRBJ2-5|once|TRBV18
CASSPRGAWGTQYF
TGTGCCAGCTCACCGCGGGGAGCCTGGGGGACCCAGTACTTC
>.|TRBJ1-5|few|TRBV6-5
CASRRGGNQPQHF
TGTGCCAGCAGACGGGGAGGCAATCAGCCCCAGCATTTT
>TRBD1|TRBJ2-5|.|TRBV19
CATGQGRGFQETQYF
TGTGCCACTGGACAGGGGCGAGGTTTCCAAGAGACCCAGTACTTC
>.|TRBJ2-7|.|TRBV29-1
CSVELTRLGEQYF
TGCAGCGTTGAATTAACCCGGCTAGGCGAGCAGTACTTC
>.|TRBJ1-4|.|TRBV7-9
CANELIRADEKLFF
TGTGCCAACGAGCTTATCAGGGCGGATGAAAAACTGTTTTTT
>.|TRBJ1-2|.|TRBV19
CASTYSGKGYTF
TGTGCCAGTACTTATTCGGGAAAGGGCTACACCTTC
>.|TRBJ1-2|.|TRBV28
CASSFNGGKDYGYTF
TGTGCCAGCAGTTTTAATGGGGGCAAGGACTATGGCTACACCTTC
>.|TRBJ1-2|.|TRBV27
CASSADGGHGYTF
TGTGCCAGCAGTGCAGACGGGGGACATGGCTACACCTTC
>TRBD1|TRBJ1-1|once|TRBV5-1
CASGTGQRTEAFF
TGCGCCAGTGGGACAGGCCAGAGGACTGAAGCTTTCTTT
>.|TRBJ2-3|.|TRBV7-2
CASSSTASTDTQYF
TGTGCCAGCAGCTCGACAGCGAGCACAGATACGCAGTATTTT
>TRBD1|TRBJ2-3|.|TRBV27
CASSPKTGGTDTQYF
TGTGCCAGCAGTCCTAAGACAGGGGGCACAGATACGCAGTATTTT
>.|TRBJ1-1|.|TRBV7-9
CASSFSGGGTEAFF
TGTGCCAGCAGCTTTTCCGGGGGAGGAACTGAAGCTTTCTTT
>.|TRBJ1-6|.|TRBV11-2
CATRTVRGKSSPLHF
TGTGCCACCCGAACGGTGCGGGGGAAAAGTTCACCCCTCCACTTT
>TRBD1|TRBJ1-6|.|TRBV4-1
CASSQVKGQFSPLHF
TGCGCCAGCAGCCAAGTCAAGGGACAGTTTTCACCCCTCCACTTT
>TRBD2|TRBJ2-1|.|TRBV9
CASSAGLAGGHEQFF
TGTGCCAGCAGCGCCGGACTAGCGGGGGGGCATGAGCAGTTCTTC
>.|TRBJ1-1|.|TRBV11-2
CASSLGTSNTEAFF
TGTGCCAGCAGCTTAGGGACATCGAACACTGAAGCTTTCTTT
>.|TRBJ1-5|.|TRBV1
CTSSQDGADREGGGNQPQHF
TGCACCAGCAGCCAAGATGGGGCGGACAGGGAGGGGGGCGGCAATCAGCCCCAGCATTTT
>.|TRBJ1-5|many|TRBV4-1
CASSQDPPTDTFNQPQHF
TGCGCCAGCAGCCAAGATCCTCCGACGGACACCTTTAATCAGCCCCAGCATTTT
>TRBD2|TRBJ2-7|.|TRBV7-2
CASSLAGGTGEQYF
TGTGCCAGCAGCTTAGCGGGAGGGACGGGCGAGCAGTACTTC
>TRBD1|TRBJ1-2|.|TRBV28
CASSLEGAGYGYTF
TGTGCCAGCAGTTTAGAGGGGGCTGGGTATGGCTACACCTTC
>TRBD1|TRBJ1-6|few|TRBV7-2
CASSSTDRAIPLHF
TGTGCCAGCAGCTCCACAGACAGGGCAATCCCCCTCCACTTT
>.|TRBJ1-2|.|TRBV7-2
CASSLDQGGYGYTF
TGTGCCAGCAGCTTAGACCAGGGAGGGTATGGCTACACCTTC
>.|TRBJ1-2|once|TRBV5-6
CASSFEIQNYGYTF
TGTGCCAGCAGCTTCGAAATACAAAACTATGGCTACACCTTC
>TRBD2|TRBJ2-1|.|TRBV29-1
CSVEVGRGLANEQFF
TGCAGCGTTGAAGTAGGGAGGGGACTAGCAAATGAGCAGTTCTTC
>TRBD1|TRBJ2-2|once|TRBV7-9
CASSLRGTGVAGELFF
TGTGCCAGCAGCCTACGGGGGACAGGGGTTGCCGGGGAGCTGTTTTTT
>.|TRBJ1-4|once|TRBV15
CATSRPSTLGKLFF
TGTGCCACCAGCAGACCATCGACACTTGGAAAACTGTTTTTT
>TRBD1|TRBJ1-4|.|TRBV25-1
CASSDRGGGEKLFF
TGTGCCAGCAGCGACAGGGGAGGAGGTGAAAAACTGTTTTTT
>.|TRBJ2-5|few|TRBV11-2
CASSLVGGQETQYF
TGTGCCAGCAGCTTAGTGGGCGGGCAAGAGACCCAGTACTTC
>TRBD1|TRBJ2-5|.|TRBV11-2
CASSLASIGGEETQYF
TGTGCCAGCAGCTTAGCGTCAATAGGGGGCGAAGAGACCCAGTACTTC
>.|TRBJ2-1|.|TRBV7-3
CASSSGENYGNEQFF
TGTGCCAGCAGCAGTGGGGAGAACTACGGCAATGAGCAGTTCTTC
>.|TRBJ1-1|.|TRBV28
CASRSTREAFF
TGTGCCAGCAGGTCTACGAGAGAAGCTTTCTTT
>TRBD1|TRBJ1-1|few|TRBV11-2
CASSQTGTVFRAFF
TGTGCCAGCAGCCAGACCGGGACAGTTTTTCGGGCTTTCTTT
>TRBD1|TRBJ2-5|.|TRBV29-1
CSVVTGGGETQYF
TGCAGCGTTGTCACAGGGGGAGGTGAGACCCAGTACTTC
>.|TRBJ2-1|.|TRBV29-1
CSVDGGFYNEQFF
TGCAGCGTTGATGGCGGATTCTACAATGAGCAGTTCTTC
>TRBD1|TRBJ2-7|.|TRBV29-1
CSVVVGTGAYEQYF
TGCAGCGTTGTTGTTGGGACAGGGGCCTACGAGCAGTACTTC
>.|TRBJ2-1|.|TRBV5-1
CASSRLGSSYNEQFF
TGCGCCAGCAGTCGACTAGGGAGCTCCTACAATGAGCAGTTCTTC
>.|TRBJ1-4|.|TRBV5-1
CASSLGSQGREKLFF
TGCGCCAGCAGCTTGGGAAGCCAGGGGCGTGAAAAACTGTTTTTT
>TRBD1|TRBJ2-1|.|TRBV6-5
CASSWTGDNEQFF
TGTGCCAGCAGTTGGACAGGGGACAATGAGCAGTTCTTC
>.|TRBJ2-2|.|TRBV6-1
CASSEQGADTGELFF
TGTGCCAGCAGTGAACAGGGCGCGGACACCGGGGAGCTGTTTTTT
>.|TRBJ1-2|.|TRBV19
CASSQRRGQGYTF
TGTGCCAGTAGTCAGAGGCGGGGGCAAGGCTACACCTTC
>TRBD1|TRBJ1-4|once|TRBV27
CASRTGGGVELFF
TGTGCCAGCAGGACAGGGGGCGGCGTGGAACTGTTTTTT
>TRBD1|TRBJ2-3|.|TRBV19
CASRGTGTDTQYF
TGTGCCAGTAGAGGGACAGGGACAGATACGCAGTATTTT
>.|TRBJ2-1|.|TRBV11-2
CASSLGTGVYNEQFF
TGTGCCAGCAGCTTAGGAACGGGGGTCTACAATGAGCAGTTCTTC
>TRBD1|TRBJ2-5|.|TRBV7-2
CASSFLTGRLGETQYF
TGTGCCAGCAGCTTCCTGACAGGGCGCCTGGGAGAGACCCAGTACTTC
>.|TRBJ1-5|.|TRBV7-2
CASSLQGRQPQHF
TGTGCCAGCAGCTTACAGGGGCGTCAGCCCCAGCATTTT
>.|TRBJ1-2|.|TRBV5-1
CASSLAGVGGYTF
TGCGCCAGCAGCTTGGCCGGGGTGGGTGGCTACACCTTC
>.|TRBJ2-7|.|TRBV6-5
CASSSSVEEQYF
TGTGCCAGCAGTTCGTCTGTTGAGGAGCAGTACTTC
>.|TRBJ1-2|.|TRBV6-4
CASSATQGVGYTF
TGTGCCAGCAGTGCCACACAGGGTGTAGGCTACACCTTC
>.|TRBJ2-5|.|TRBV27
CASSLLRGGDQYF
TGTGCCAGCAGTTTATTGAGAGGCGGGGACCAGTACTTC
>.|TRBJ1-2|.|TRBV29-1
CSVGTASYGYTF
TGCAGCGTTGGGACAGCCTCCTATGGCTACACCTTC
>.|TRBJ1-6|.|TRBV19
CASSIGPRSPLHF
TGTGCCAGTAGTATAGGCCCCAGGTCACCCCTCCACTTT
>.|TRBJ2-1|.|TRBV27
CASRVGSAGYEFF
TGTGCCAGCAGAGTGGGCTCCGCAGGGTATGAGTTCTTC
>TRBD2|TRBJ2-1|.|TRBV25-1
CASSEYFSGGDFGYEQFF
TGTGCCAGCAGTGAATACTTTAGCGGGGGGGACTTCGGGTATGAGCAGTTCTTC
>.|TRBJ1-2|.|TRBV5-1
CASSEGINGKLYGYTF
TGCGCCAGCAGCGAGGGCATCAACGGGAAACTCTATGGCTACACCTTC
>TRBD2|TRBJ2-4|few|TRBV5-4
CASSDLSGLAGGPAKNIQYF
TGTGCCAGCAGCGACCTCTCGGGACTAGCGGGGGGACCAGCCAAAAACATTCAGTACTTC
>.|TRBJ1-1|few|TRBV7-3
CASRQTGNTEAFF
TGTGCCAGCCGGCAGACAGGGAACACTGAAGCTTTCTTT
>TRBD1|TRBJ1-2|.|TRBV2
CASRTGGSYGYTF
TGTGCCAGCAGGACAGGGGGTAGCTATGGCTACACCTTC